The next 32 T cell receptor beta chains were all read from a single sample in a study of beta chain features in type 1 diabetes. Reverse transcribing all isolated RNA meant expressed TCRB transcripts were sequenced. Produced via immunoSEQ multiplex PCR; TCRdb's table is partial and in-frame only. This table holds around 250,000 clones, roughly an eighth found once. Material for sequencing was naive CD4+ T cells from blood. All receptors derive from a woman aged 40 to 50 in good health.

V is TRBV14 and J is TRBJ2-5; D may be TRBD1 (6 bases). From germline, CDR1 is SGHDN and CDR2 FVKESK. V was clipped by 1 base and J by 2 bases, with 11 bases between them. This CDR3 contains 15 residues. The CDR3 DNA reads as TGTGCCAGCAGCCAAGTCAGGACAGTACAAGAGACCCAGTACTTC. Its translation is CASSQVRTVQETQYF.

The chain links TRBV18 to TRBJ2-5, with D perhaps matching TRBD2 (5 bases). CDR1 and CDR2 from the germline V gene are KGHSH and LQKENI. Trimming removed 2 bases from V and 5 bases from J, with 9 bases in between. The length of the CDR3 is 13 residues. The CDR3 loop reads CASSPVSGETQYF. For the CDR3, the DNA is TGTGCCAGCTCACCAGTATCGGGGGAGACCCAGTACTTC.

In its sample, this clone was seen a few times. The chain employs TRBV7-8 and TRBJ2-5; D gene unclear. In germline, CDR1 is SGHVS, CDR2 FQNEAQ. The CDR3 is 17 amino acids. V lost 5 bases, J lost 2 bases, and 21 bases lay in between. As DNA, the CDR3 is TGTGCCAGCAGCCACACGGATGGCAGGCAGATACAAGAGACCCAGTACTTC. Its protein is CASSHTDGRQIQETQYF. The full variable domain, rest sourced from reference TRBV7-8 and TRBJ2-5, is GAGVSQSPRYKVAKRGQDVALRCDPISGHVSLFWYQQALGQGPEFLTYFQNEAQLDKSGLPSDRFFAERPEGSVSTLKIQRTQQEDSAVYLCASSHTDGRQIQETQYFGPGTRLLVL.

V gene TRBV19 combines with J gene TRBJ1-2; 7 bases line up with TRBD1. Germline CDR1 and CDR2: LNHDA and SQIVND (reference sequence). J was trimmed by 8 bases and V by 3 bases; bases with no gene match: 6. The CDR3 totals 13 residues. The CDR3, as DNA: TGTGCCAGTAGTATGGAGGGGGCTGACGGCTACACCTTC. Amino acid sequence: CASSMEGADGYTF.

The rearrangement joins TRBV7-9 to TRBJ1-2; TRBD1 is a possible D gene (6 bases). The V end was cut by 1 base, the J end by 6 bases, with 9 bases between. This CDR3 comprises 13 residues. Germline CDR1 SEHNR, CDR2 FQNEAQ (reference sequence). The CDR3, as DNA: TGTGCCAGCAGCTTAGTAGCAGGGGATGGCTACACCTTC. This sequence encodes CASSLVAGDGYTF.

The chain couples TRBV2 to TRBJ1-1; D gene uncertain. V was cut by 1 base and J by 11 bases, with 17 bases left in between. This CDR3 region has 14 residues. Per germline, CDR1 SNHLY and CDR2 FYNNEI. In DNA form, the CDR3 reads TGTGCCAGCAGTGAAGGAAGGCAGACCGGCGGGGCTTTCTTT. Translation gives CASSEGRQTGGAFF.

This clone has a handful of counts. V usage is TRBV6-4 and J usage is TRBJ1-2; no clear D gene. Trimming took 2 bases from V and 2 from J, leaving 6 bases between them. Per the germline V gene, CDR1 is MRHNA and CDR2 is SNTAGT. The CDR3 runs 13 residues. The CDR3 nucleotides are TGTGCCAGCAGTGACAACAGAAACTATGGCTACACCTTC. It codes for CASSDNRNYGYTF.

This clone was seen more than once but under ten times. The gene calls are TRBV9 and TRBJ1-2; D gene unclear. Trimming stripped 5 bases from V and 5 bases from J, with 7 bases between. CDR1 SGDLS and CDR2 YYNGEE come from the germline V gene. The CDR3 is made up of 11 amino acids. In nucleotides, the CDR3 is TGTGCCAGCAGTACAGTATATGGCTACACCTTC. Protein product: CASSTVYGYTF.

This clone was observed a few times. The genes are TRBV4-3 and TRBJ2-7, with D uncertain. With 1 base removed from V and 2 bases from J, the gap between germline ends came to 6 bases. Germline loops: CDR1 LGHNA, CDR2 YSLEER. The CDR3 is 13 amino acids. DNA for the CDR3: TGCGCCAGCAGCCAAGTCCTTGCCTACGAGCAGTACTTC. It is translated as CASSQVLAYEQYF.

The CDR3 here is CASSPQTGTGNTIYF. The CDR3 DNA is TGTGCCAGCAGCCCCCAGACAGGTACTGGAAACACCATATATTTT. This chain links TRBV9 with TRBJ1-3, with a weak D call TRBD1 (6 bases). The V and J ends lost 4 bases and 2 bases respectively, with 13 bases between them. The CDR3 has 15 residues. Germline V CDR1 and CDR2: SGDLS, YYNGEE.

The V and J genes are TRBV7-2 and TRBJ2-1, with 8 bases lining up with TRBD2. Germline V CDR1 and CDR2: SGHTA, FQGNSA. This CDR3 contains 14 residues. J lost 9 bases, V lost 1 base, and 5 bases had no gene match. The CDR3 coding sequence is TGTGCCAGCAGCTTAGGGCGGGGGGCGAGTGAGCAGTTCTTC. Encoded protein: CASSLGRGASEQFF.

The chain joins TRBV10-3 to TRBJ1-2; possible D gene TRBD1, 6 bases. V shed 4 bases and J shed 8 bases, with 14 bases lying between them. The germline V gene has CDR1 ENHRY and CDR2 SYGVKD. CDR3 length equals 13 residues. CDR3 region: CAISVKGDLGYTF. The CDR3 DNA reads TGTGCCATCAGTGTTAAGGGGGACCTCGGCTACACCTTC.

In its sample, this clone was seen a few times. In DNA, the CDR3 is TGTGCCAGCTCACCACCGAGTACGCCCGGTGCGTACAATGAGCAGTTCTTC. Protein: CASSPPSTPGAYNEQFF. This sequence joins TRBV18 and TRBJ2-1; the D is unclear. Trimming shortened V by 0 bases and J by 4 bases, and 16 bases separated the two germline ends. Germline-derived CDR1 and CDR2 are KGHSH and LQKENI. The CDR3 has 17 residues.

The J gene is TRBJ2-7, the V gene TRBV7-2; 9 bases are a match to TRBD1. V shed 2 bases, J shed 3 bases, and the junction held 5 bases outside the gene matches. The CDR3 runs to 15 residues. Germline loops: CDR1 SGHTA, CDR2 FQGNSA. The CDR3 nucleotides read TGTGCCAGCAGCTTACGCCGGGACAGGGACTACGAGCAGTACTTC. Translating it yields CASSLRRDRDYEQYF.

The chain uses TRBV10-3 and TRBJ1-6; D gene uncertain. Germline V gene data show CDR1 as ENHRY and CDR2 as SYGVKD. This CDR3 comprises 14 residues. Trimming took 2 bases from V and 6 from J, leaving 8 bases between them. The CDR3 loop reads CAISEMSVNSPLHF. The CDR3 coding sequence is TGTGCCATCAGTGAGATGTCGGTTAATTCACCCCTCCACTTT.

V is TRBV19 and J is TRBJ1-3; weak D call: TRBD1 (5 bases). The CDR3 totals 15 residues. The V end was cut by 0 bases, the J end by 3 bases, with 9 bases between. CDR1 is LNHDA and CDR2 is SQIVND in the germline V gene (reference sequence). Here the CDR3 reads CASSIDVRVGNTIYF. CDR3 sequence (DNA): TGTGCCAGTAGTATAGACGTCAGGGTTGGAAACACCATATATTTT.

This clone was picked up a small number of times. The CDR3 nucleotides are TGTGCCAGCAGGGGTTTAGCGGGGGGGCCAGGTGGAGATACGCAGTATTTT. This gives the protein CASRGLAGGPGGDTQYF. The chain uses TRBV7-2 and TRBJ2-3, with TRBD2 matching over 11 bases. This CDR3 is built from 17 residues. V trimming: 6 bases; J trimming: 5 bases; junction bases outside the gene matches: 13. The germline CDR1 and CDR2 sequences are SGHTA and FQGNSA. The variable domain in full, completed from reference TRBV7-2 and TRBJ2-3, reads GAGVSQSPSNKVTEKGKDVELRCDPISGHTALYWYRQSLGQGLEFLIYFQGNSAPDKSGLPSDRFSAERTGGSVSTLTIQRTQQEDSAVYLCASRGLAGGPGGDTQYFGPGTRLTVL.

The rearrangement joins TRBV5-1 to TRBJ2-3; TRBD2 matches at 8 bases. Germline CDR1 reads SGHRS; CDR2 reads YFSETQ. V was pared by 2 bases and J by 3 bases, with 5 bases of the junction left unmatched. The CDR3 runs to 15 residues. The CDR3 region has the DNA TGCGCCAGCAGCTTTAGCGGGGCTTCGACAGATACGCAGTATTTT. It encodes CASSFSGASTDTQYF.

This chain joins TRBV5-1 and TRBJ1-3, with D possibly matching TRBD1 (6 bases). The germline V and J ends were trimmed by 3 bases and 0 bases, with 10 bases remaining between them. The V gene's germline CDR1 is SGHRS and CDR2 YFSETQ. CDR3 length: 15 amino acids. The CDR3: CASSSTGFSGNTIYF. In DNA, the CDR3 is TGCGCCAGCAGCTCGACAGGTTTCTCTGGAAACACCATATATTTT.

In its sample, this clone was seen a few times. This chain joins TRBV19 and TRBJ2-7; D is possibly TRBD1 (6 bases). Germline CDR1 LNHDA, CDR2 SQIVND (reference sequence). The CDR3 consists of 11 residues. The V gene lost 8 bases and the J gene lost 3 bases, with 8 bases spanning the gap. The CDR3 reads CASHRDYEQYF. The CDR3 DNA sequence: TGTGCCAGTCACAGGGACTACGAGCAGTACTTC.

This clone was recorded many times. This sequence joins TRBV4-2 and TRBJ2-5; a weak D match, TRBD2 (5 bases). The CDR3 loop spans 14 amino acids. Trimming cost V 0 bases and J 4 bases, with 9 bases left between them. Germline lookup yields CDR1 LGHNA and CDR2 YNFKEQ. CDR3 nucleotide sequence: TGTGCCAGCAGCCAAGAGCTAGCTCGAGAGACCCAGTACTTC. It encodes CASSQELARETQYF.

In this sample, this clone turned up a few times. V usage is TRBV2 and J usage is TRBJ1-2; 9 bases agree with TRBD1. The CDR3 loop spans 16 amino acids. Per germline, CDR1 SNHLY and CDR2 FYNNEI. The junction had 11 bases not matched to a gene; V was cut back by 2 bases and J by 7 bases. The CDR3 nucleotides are TGTGCCAGCAGTGAACCCGGGACAGGGTCCCTGGGTGGCTACACCTTC. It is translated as CASSEPGTGSLGGYTF.

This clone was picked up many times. CDR3 sequence: CASSELTAYEQYF. In DNA, the CDR3 is TGTGCCAGCAGTGAGCTGACAGCATACGAGCAGTACTTC. V gene TRBV25-1 combines with J gene TRBJ2-7, with D possibly TRBD1 on 5 matching bases. The CDR3 contains 13 residues. Germline CDR1 reads MGHDK; CDR2 reads SYGVNS. V was trimmed by 3 bases and J by 4 bases, leaving 10 bases between them.

The CDR3 DNA is TGTGCCAGCAGGAAAAGCGGGGGGGGAGGCGAGCAGTACTTC. The encoded protein is CASRKSGGGGEQYF. This chain connects TRBV13 to TRBJ2-7; 10 nucleotides agree with TRBD2. After removal of 6 bases from V and 6 bases from J, the junction contained 8 bases not matched to a gene. The CDR3 covers 14 residues. Germline-derived CDR1 and CDR2 are PRHDT and FYEKMQ (reference sequence).

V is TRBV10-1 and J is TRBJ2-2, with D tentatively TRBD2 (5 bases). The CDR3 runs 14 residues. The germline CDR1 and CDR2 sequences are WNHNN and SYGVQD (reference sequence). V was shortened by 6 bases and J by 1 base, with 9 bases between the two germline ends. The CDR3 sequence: CASRQLVNTGELFF. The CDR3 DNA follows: TGCGCCAGCAGACAACTAGTGAACACCGGGGAGCTGTTTTTT.

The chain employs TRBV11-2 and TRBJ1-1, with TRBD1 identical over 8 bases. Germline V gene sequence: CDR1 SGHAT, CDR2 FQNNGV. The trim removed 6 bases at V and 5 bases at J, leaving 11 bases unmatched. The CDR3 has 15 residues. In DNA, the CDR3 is TGTGCCAGCAGGGACGGACAGGGTTCGGGAACTGAAGCTTTCTTT. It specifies CASRDGQGSGTEAFF.

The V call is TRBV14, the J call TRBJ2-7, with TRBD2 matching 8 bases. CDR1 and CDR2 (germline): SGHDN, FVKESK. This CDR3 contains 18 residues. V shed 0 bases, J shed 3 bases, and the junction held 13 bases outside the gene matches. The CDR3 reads CASSQDSVFLTSGYEQYF. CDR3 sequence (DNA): TGTGCCAGCAGCCAAGATTCTGTCTTTTTAACTAGCGGCTACGAGCAGTACTTC.

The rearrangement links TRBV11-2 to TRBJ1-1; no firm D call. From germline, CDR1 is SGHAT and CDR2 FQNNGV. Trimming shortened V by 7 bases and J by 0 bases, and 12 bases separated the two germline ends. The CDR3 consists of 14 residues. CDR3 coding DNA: TGTGCCAGCAACCCCACCCGGGTGAACACTGAAGCTTTCTTT. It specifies CASNPTRVNTEAFF.

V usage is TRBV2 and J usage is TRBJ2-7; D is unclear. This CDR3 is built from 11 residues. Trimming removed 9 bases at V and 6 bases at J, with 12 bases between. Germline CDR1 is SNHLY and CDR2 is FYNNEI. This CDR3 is CASSYSGEQYF. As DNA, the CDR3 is TGTGCCAGTAGTTACTCGGGCGAGCAGTACTTC.

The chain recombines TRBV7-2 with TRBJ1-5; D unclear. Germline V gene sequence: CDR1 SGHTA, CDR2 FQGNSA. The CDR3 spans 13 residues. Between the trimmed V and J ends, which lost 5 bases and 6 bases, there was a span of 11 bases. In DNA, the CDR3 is TGTGCCAGCAGCCCTAAAGGAGGTCAGCCCCAGCATTTT. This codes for CASSPKGGQPQHF.

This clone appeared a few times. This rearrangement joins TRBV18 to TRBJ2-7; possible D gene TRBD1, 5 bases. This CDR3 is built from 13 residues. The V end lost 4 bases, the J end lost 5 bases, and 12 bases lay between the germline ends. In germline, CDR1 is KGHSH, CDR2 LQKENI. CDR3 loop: CASSHNQGDEQYF. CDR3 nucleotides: TGTGCCAGCTCACATAACCAGGGTGACGAGCAGTACTTC.

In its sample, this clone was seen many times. The CDR3 DNA is TGCAGCGTTACCCCTTCTACTAGCGGGGTCACAGATACGCAGTATTTT. This sequence encodes CSVTPSTSGVTDTQYF. V usage is TRBV29-1 and J usage is TRBJ2-3; 10 bases map to TRBD2. Germline V gives CDR1 SQVTM, CDR2 ANQGSEA. Losses at the gene ends were 5 bases for V and 2 bases for J; bases not matched to a gene: 10. The CDR3 is 16 amino acids.